The 23 T cell receptor beta chains listed next were all sequenced from one sample in a study of T cells in Graves' hyperthyroidism and ophthalmopathy. Using RNA transcripts as the source, TCR beta CDR3 regions were amplified. TCR CDR3 regions were first amplified by RT-PCR with HTBI primers. TCRdb fed the multiplex PCR reads into MiXCR, producing one record per CDR3 protein. The sample records under 250,000 distinct CDR3 sequences, around 26% being singletons. Sample: blood. Receptor source: a woman between 40 and 55 years old with Graves' ophthalmopathy.

This clonotype was detected ten times or more. V gene TRBV3-1 combines with J gene TRBJ1-1; the D is unclear. Germline V CDR1 and CDR2: LGHDT, YNNKEL (reference sequence). The CDR3 contains 14 residues. Trimming shortened V by 3 bases and J by 2 bases, and 10 bases separated the two germline ends. The CDR3 loop reads CASSQVGYNTEAFF. CDR3 nucleotides: TGTGCCAGCAGCCAGGTAGGATATAACACTGAAGCTTTCTTT.

In this sample, this clonotype turned up a few times. The CDR3 here is CASSSGNEAFF. CDR3 DNA sequence: TGTGCCAGCAGTTCAGGGAATGAAGCTTTCTTT. This chain uses TRBV6-5 with TRBJ1-1; tentative D call: TRBD1 (5 bases). CDR1 is MNHEY and CDR2 is SVGAGI in the germline V gene. This CDR3 contains 11 residues. V was shortened by 4 bases and J by 7 bases, with 7 bases between the two germline ends.

This clonotype occurred many times. The chain is built from TRBV15 and TRBJ2-7, with a possible D match to TRBD2 (5 bases). CDR1 is LNHNV, CDR2 YYDKDF, per germline (reference sequence). This CDR3 is 14 amino acids long. The ends were cut back, 4 bases at V and 5 bases at J, with 15 bases in the middle. The CDR3 region is CATSTDTGGNEQYF. The CDR3 DNA follows: TGTGCCACCAGCACAGACACCGGAGGAAACGAGCAGTACTTC.

The chain recombines TRBV11-2 with TRBJ2-5; D possibly corresponds to TRBD2 (6 bases). Germline lookup yields CDR1 SGHAT and CDR2 FQNNGV. The CDR3 sequence is 13 residues long. V shed 6 bases and J shed 5 bases, with 13 bases lying between them. The chain's CDR3 is CASSREFMETQYF. Here the CDR3 DNA reads TGTGCCAGCAGTCGGGAGTTCATGGAGACCCAGTACTTC.

This clonotype was detected a few times. The chain links TRBV28 to TRBJ1-2; D gene unclear. V shed 2 bases and J shed 3 bases, with 19 bases lying between them. The CDR3 is 17 residues long. Germline values: CDR1 MDHEN, CDR2 SYDVKM. CDR3 nucleotides: TGTGCCAGCAGTTTAGAGTCCAGCCGGACTAGGGACTATGGCTACACCTTC. It specifies CASSLESSRTRDYGYTF.

This rearrangement joins TRBV5-1 to TRBJ1-1; 9 bases map to TRBD1. Per germline, CDR1 SGHRS and CDR2 YFSETQ. The junction had 7 bases not matched to a gene; V was cut back by 4 bases and J by 6 bases. CDR3 size: 14 residues. CDR3 in amino acids: CASSVQGANSEAFF. For the CDR3, the DNA is TGCGCCAGCAGCGTACAGGGGGCCAACTCTGAAGCTTTCTTT.

The chain's CDR3 is CSVRDRVSSVEAFF. In DNA form, the CDR3 reads TGCAGCGTACGGGACAGGGTATCGTCGGTTGAAGCTTTCTTT. The chain is built from TRBV29-1 and TRBJ1-1, with 9 bases lining up with TRBD1. The J segment lost 7 bases and the V segment lost 6 bases, leaving 12 bases of the junction unmatched. From germline, CDR1 is SQVTM and CDR2 ANQGSEA. The CDR3 contains 14 residues. The whole variable domain, remainder taken from reference TRBV29-1 and TRBJ1-1, is SAVISQKPSRDICQRGTSLTIQCQVDSQVTMMFWYRQQPGQSLTLIATANQGSEATYESGFVIDKFPISRPNLTFSTLTVSNMSPEDSSIYLCSVRDRVSSVEAFFGQGTRLTVV.

This clonotype was recorded many times. V is TRBV5-1 and J is TRBJ2-2, with D unresolved. Between the trimmed V and J ends, which lost 0 bases and 6 bases, there was a span of 12 bases. Germline CDR1 reads SGHRS; CDR2 reads YFSETQ. CDR3 length equals 15 residues. The CDR3 is CASSLALGKAGELFF. CDR3 coding DNA: TGCGCCAGCAGCTTGGCTCTAGGGAAGGCCGGGGAGCTGTTTTTT.

This clonotype was observed a few times. This chain links TRBV27 with TRBJ2-7; tentatively, D is TRBD1 or TRBD2 (5 bases each). The CDR3 length is 13 residues. Germline CDR1 MNHEY, CDR2 SMNVEV (reference sequence). Trimming stripped 3 bases from V and 6 bases from J, with 12 bases between. Written as DNA, the CDR3 is TGTGCCAGCAGTTTCCCCGGGACGGGCGAGCAGTACTTC. This translates into CASSFPGTGEQYF.

V gene TRBV7-8 combines with J gene TRBJ1-2, with a tentative D call TRBD1 (6 bases). The CDR3 loop spans 13 amino acids. Germline loops: CDR1 SGHVS, CDR2 FQNEAQ. Trimming removed 5 bases from V and 4 bases from J, with 11 bases in between. CDR3 nucleotides: TGTGCCAGCAGCCAGGGGCTTAGCTATGGCTACACCTTC. Translating it yields CASSQGLSYGYTF.

The V call is TRBV30, the J call TRBJ1-2; TRBD1 might be the D (5 bases). Germline V gene data show CDR1 as GTSNPN and CDR2 as SVGIG (reference sequence). V lost 0 bases and J 8 bases, leaving 16 bases between the germline ends. CDR3 length equals 14 residues. This CDR3 is CAWSVLGVISGYTF. CDR3 DNA sequence: TGTGCCTGGAGTGTACTGGGGGTTATCTCCGGCTACACCTTC.

To note about this clonotype: A much larger clone lies a single base off, so this may be a read error. J is TRBJ2-7 and V is TRBV15, with 10 bases that match TRBD1. Germline V CDR1 and CDR2: LNHNV, YYDKDF (reference sequence). V trimming: 5 bases; J trimming: 2 bases; junction bases outside the gene matches: 6. There are 15 residues in the CDR3. The CDR3 spells CATSLAGQGTYEQYF. For the CDR3, the DNA is TGTGCCACCAGCCTCGCGGGACAGGGGACCTACGAGCAGTACTTC.

This sequence joins TRBV12-3 or TRBV12-4 and TRBJ1-3; 8 bases align to TRBD1. The V segment lost 3 bases and the J segment 4 bases; nucleotides outside the gene matches: 8. The CDR3 consists of 16 residues. This CDR3 reads CASSFMDRVTGNTIYF. The CDR3 DNA follows: TGTGCCAGCAGTTTCATGGACAGGGTAACCGGAAACACCATATATTTT.

This clonotype was picked up many times. The chain links TRBV12-3 or TRBV12-4 to TRBJ1-5, with a weak D call TRBD1 (5 bases). The CDR3 length is 15 residues. V lost 5 bases and J lost 8, with 19 bases in between. The CDR3 sequence is CASSPDSNPREPQHF. The DNA of the CDR3 is TGTGCCAGCAGTCCTGACAGTAACCCAAGGGAGCCCCAGCATTTT.

At least ten counts were recorded for this clonotype. The chain recombines TRBV7-9 with TRBJ1-5; perhaps TRBD1 as D (5 bases). Per the germline V gene, CDR1 is SEHNR and CDR2 is FQNEAQ (reference sequence). The V and J ends lost 1 base and 1 base respectively, with 5 bases between them. The CDR3 is 14 amino acids. The CDR3 DNA reads as TGTGCCAGCAGCTTAGGGGACAGCAATCAGCCCCAGCATTTT. It is translated as CASSLGDSNQPQHF.

V gene TRBV12-5 combines with J gene TRBJ1-2; 8 positions agree with TRBD1. The CDR3 runs 12 residues. Germline trimming cut 5 bases from V and 7 bases from J; bases unmatched to any gene: 3. Germline V gene data show CDR1 as LGHNT and CDR2 as FRNRAP. CDR3 bases: TGTGCTAGTGGTATGGACAGGGTTGGCTACACCTTC. Its protein product is CASGMDRVGYTF.

This clonotype appeared a few times. The rearrangement uses TRBV5-1 and TRBJ2-7; the D call may be TRBD1 or TRBD2 (5 bases each). The CDR3 covers 15 residues. Germline CDR1 SGHRS, CDR2 YFSETQ. V lost 6 bases, J lost 3 bases, and 19 bases lay in between. The CDR3 DNA follows: TGCGCCAGCAAAACACGGGACCAAAACGTCTACGAGCAGTACTTC. It encodes CASKTRDQNVYEQYF.

The chain employs TRBV6-1 and TRBJ1-1, with no clear D. Germline V gives CDR1 MNHNS, CDR2 SASEGT. There are 15 residues in the CDR3. Trimming pared 2 bases from V and 0 bases from J, leaving 10 bases between. DNA of the CDR3: TGTGCCAGCAGTGAATGGCCGACGATGAACACTGAAGCTTTCTTT. This sequence encodes CASSEWPTMNTEAFF.

This chain joins TRBV7-2 and TRBJ2-7; no firm D call. Germline V gives CDR1 SGHTA, CDR2 FQGNSA. The CDR3 totals 12 residues. V lost 5 bases and J lost 7, with 12 bases in between. The CDR3 coding sequence is TGTGCCAGCAGCCGACCGTTCGAGGAGCAGTACTTC. Its translation: CASSRPFEEQYF. Full variable domain (rest looked up from reference TRBV7-2 and TRBJ2-7): GAGVSQSPSNKVTEKGKDVELRCDPISGHTALYWYRQSLGQGLEFLIYFQGNSAPDKSGLPSDRFSAERTGGSVSTLTIQRTQQEDSAVYLCASSRPFEEQYFGPGTRLTVT.

This clonotype was seen ten or more times. The chain combines TRBV27 with TRBJ2-7, with D tentatively TRBD1 (5 bases). The CDR3 has 13 residues. V was shortened by 6 bases and J by 5 bases, with 14 bases between the two germline ends. Germline loops: CDR1 MNHEY, CDR2 SMNVEV (reference sequence). Here the CDR3 DNA reads TGTGCCAGCAGCCCTCGAAGGGGTAACGAGCAGTACTTC. As protein: CASSPRRGNEQYF.

This clonotype was observed many times. The rearrangement uses TRBV11-2 and TRBJ2-7; 9 bases are shared with TRBD1. CDR1 is SGHAT, CDR2 FQNNGV, per germline. Trimming cost V 4 bases and J 3 bases; bases outside gene matches: 7. The CDR3 contains 15 residues. The CDR3 region is CASSSGTGSGYEQYF. CDR3 bases: TGTGCCAGCAGCTCCGGGACAGGGTCTGGCTACGAGCAGTACTTC.

The CDR3 coding sequence is TGTGCCAGCAGCCCGAGGGCTAGCGCGCAAGAGACCCAGTACTTC. This translates into CASSPRASAQETQYF. The V call is TRBV7-8, the J call TRBJ2-5, with D tentatively TRBD2 (6 bases). V lost 5 bases, J lost 2 bases, and 15 bases lay in between. Germline loops: CDR1 SGHVS, CDR2 FQNEAQ. This CDR3 is built from 15 residues.

This clonotype showed up many times. This chain uses TRBV27 with TRBJ2-7, with 13 bases matching TRBD2. Per germline, CDR1 MNHEY and CDR2 SMNVEV (reference sequence). The ends lost 5 bases at V and 5 bases at J; junction bases unmatched: 6. This CDR3 contains 15 residues. CDR3 DNA sequence: TGTGCCAGCAGTGTCACTAGCGGGAGGGGCGACGAGCAGTACTTC. The encoded protein is CASSVTSGRGDEQYF.